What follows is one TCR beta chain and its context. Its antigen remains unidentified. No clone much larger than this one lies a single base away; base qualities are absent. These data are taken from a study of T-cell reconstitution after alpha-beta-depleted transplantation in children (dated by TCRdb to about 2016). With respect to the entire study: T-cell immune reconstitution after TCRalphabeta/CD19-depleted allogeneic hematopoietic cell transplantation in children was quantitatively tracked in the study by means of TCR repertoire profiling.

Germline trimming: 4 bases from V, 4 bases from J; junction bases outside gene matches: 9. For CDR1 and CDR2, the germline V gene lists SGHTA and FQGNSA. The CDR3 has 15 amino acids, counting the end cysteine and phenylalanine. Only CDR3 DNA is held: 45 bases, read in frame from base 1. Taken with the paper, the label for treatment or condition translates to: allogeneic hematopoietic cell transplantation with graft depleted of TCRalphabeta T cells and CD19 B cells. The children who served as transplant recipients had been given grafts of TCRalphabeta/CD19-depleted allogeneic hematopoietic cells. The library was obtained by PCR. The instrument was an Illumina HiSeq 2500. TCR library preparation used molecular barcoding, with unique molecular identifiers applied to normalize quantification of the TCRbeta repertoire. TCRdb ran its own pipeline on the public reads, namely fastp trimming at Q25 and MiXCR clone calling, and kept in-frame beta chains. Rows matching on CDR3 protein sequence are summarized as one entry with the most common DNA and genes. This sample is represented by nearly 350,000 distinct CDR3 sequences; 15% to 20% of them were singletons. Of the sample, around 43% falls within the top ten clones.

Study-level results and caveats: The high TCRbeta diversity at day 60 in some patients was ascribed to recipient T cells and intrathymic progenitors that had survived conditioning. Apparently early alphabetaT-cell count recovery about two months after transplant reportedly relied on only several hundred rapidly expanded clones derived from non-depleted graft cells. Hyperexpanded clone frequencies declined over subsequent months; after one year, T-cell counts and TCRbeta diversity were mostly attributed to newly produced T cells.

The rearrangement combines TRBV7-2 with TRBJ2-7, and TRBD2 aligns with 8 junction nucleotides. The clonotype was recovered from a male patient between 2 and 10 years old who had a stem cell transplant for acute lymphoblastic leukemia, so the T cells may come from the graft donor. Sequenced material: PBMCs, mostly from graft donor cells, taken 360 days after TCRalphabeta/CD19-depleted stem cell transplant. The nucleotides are TGTGCCAGCAGCTCCGGACTAGCTCGAGGGTACGAGCAGTACTTC. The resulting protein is CASSSGLARGYEQYF.